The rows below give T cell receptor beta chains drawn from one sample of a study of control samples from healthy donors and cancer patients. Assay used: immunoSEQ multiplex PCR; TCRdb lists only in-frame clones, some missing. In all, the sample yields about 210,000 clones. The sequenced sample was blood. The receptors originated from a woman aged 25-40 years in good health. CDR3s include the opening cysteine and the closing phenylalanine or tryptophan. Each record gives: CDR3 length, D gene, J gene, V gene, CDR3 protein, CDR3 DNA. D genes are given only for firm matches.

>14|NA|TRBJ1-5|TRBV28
CASGGWGSNQPQHF
TGTGCCAGCGGAGGTTGGGGTAGCAATCAGCCCCAGCATTTT
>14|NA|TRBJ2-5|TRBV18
CASSPRQIQETQYF
TGTGCCAGCTCACCACGACAAATCCAAGAGACCCAGTACTTC
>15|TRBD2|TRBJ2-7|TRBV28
CASSPLAGLVYEQYF
TGTGCCAGCAGTCCCCTAGCGGGGTTGGTCTACGAGCAGTACTTC
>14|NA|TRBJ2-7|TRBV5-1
CASSLDTGSAEQYF
TGCGCCAGCAGCTTGGATACAGGGTCCGCCGAGCAGTACTTC
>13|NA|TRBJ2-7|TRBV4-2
CASSQDRALEQYF
TGTGCCAGCAGCCAAGATCGAGCGTTGGAGCAGTACTTC
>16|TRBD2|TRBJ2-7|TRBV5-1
CASSWRAGLATGEQYF
TGCGCCAGCAGCTGGAGAGCTGGACTAGCGACGGGGGAGCAGTACTTC
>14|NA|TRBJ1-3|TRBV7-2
CASSPWGPGNTIYF
TGTGCCAGCAGCCCATGGGGACCCGGAAACACCATATATTTT
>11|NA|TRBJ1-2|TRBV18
CASSPGRYEDF
TGTGCCAGCTCACCGGGCCGGTACGAGGACTTC
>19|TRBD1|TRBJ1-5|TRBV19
CASSIQRGDRGHSNQPQHF
TGTGCCAGTAGTATCCAAAGGGGTGACAGGGGGCATAGCAATCAGCCCCAGCATTTT
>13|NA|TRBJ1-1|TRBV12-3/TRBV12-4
CASRVFMNTEAFF
TGTGCCAGCAGGGTCTTCATGAACACTGAAGCTTTCTTT
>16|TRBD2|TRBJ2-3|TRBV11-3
CASSRGTSGGTDTQYF
TGTGCCAGCAGCCGCGGGACTAGCGGGGGCACAGATACGCAGTATTTT
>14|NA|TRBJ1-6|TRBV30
CARTGSSYNSPLHF
TGTGCCCGAACAGGGAGCTCCTATAATTCACCCCTCCACTTT
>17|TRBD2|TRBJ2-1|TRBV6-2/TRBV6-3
CASSYGILAGGYNEQFF
TGTGCCAGCAGTTACGGGATTCTAGCGGGAGGTTACAATGAGCAGTTCTTC
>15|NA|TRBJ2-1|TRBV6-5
CASSYVGTGFNEQFF
TGTGCCAGCAGTTACGTCGGGACGGGGTTCAATGAGCAGTTCTTC
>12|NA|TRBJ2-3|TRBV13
CASSPRTDTQYF
TGTGCCAGCAGCCCACGTACAGATACGCAGTATTTT
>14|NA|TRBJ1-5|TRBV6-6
CASSSRGGNQPQHF
TGTGCCAGCAGTTCCCGGGGGGGGAATCAGCCCCAGCATTTT
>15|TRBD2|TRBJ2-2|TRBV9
CASSDSGGATGELFF
TGTGCCAGCAGCGATAGCGGGGGGGCCACCGGGGAGCTGTTTTTT
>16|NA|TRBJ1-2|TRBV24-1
CATSDPYDRAGYGYTF
TGTGCCACCAGTGATCCTTACGACCGTGCGGGCTATGGCTACACCTTC
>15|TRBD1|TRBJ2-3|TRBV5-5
CASNLQGASTDTQYF
TGTGCCAGCAACTTACAGGGGGCGAGTACAGATACGCAGTATTTT
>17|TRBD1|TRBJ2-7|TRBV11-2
CASSSYPRGRLPYEQYF
TGTGCCAGCAGCTCCTACCCCAGGGGGAGATTACCCTACGAGCAGTACTTC
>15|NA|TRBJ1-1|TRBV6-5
CASSYSNGGNTEAFF
TGTGCCAGCAGTTACTCGAATGGGGGCAACACTGAAGCTTTCTTT
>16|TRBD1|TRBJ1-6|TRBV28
CASSLGLGQGNSPLHF
TGTGCCAGCAGTCTTGGACTCGGACAGGGTAATTCACCCCTCCACTTT
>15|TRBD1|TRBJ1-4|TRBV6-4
CASSALGTGRGKLFF
TGTGCCAGCAGTGCTCTGGGGACAGGGCGCGGAAAACTGTTTTTT
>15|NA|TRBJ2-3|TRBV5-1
CASSLLGAGTDTQYF
TGCGCCAGCAGCTTGTTAGGGGCCGGCACAGATACGCAGTATTTT
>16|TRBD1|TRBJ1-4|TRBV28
CASSFWGQGGNEKLFF
TGTGCCAGCAGTTTTTGGGGACAGGGCGGTAATGAAAAACTGTTTTTT
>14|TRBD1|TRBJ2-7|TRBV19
CASSTPGQSYEQYF
TGTGCCAGTAGTACCCCGGGACAGTCCTACGAGCAGTACTTC
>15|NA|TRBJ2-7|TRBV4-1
CASSQPTQGRYEQYF
TGCGCCAGCAGCCAACCCACCCAGGGACGCTACGAGCAGTACTTC
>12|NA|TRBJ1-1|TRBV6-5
CASSLRGTEAFF
TGTGCCAGCAGTTTAAGGGGAACTGAAGCTTTCTTT
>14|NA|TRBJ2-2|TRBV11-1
CASSLWAATGELFF
TGTGCCAGCAGCTTATGGGCAGCGACCGGGGAGCTGTTTTTT
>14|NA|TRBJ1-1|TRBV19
CASRGPQGWTEAFF
TGTGCCAGTAGGGGACCACAGGGATGGACTGAAGCTTTCTTT
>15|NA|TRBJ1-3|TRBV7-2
CASSFQGAYGNTIYF
TGTGCCAGCAGCTTCCAAGGGGCTTATGGAAACACCATATATTTT
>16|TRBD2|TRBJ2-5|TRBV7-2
CASSPGPAGVQETQYF
TGTGCCAGCAGCCCAGGGCCAGCGGGGGTACAAGAGACCCAGTACTTC
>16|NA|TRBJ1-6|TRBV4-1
CASSPFWTEGNSPLHF
TGCGCCAGCAGCCCTTTCTGGACAGAAGGTAACTCACCCCTCCACTTT
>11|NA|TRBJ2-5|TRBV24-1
CATSRSETQYF
TGTGCCACCAGTCGATCCGAGACCCAGTACTTC
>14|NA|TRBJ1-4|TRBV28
CASKISGPEKKLFF
TGTGCCAGCAAGATTTCCGGGCCAGAAAAAAAACTGTTTTTT
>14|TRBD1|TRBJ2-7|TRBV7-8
CASSFLGQMYEQYF
TGTGCCAGCAGCTTCCTGGGACAGATGTACGAGCAGTACTTC
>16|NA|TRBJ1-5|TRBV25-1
CASSDSESRGNQPQHF
TGTGCCAGCAGTGACAGCGAAAGCAGGGGAAATCAGCCCCAGCATTTT
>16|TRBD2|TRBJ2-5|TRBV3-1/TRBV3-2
CASSQSLAGGYETQYF
TGTGCCAGCAGCCAGAGTCTAGCGGGGGGGTACGAGACCCAGTACTTC
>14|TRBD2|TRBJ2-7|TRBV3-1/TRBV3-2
CASSQAGTTYEQYF
TGTGCCAGCAGCCAAGCGGGGACTACCTACGAGCAGTACTTC
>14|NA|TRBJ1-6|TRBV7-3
CASSLRGARSPLHF
TGTGCCAGCAGCTTAAGGGGCGCGCGGTCACCCCTCCACTTT
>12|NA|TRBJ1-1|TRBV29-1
CSVVQSNTEAFF
TGCAGCGTTGTCCAGTCGAACACTGAAGCTTTCTTT
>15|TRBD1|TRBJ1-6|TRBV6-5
CASSYEAGGGSPLHF
TGTGCCAGCAGTTATGAGGCAGGGGGCGGTTCACCCCTCCACTTT
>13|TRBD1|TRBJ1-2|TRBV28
CASRTGGNYGYTF
TGTGCCAGCCGGACAGGGGGGAACTATGGCTACACCTTC